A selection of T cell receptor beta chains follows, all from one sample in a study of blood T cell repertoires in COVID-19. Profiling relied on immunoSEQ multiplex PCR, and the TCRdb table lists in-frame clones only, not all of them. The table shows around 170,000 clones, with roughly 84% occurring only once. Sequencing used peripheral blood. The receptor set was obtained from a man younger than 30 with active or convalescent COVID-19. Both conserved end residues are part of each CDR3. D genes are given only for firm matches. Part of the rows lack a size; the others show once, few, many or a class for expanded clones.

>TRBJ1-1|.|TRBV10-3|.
TGTGCCATCAGTGAGTTTAACCGAGAGGGAGCTTTCTTT
CAISEFNREGAFF
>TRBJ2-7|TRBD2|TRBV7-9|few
TGTGCCAGCAGTACTAGCGGGCTGTACGAGCAGTACTTC
CASSTSGLYEQYF
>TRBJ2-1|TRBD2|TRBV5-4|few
TGTGCCAGCAGCCTGACTAGCGGGGGGGCTTACAATGAGCAGTTCTTC
CASSLTSGGAYNEQFF
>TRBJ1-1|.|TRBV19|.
TGTGCCAGTAGTATCTCAGGGGCCGTGAACACTGAAGCTTTCTTT
CASSISGAVNTEAFF
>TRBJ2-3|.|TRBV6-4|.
TGTGCCAGCAGTGACTCAGGCGGGGCCGCAGATACGCAGTATTTT
CASSDSGGAADTQYF
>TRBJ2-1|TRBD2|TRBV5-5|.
TGTGCCAGCAGCTTAGGGGTATCTAGCGGGACAAACAATGAGCAGTTCTTC
CASSLGVSSGTNNEQFF
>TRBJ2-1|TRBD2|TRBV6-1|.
TGTGCCAGCAGTGAAGCCCTAGCGGGATCCTACAATGAGCAGTTCTTC
CASSEALAGSYNEQFF
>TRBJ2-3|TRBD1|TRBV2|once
TGTGCCAGCAGGACAGGGGGGACTCGCACAGATACGCAGTATTTT
CASRTGGTRTDTQYF
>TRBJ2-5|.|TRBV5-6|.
TGTGCCAGCAGCTTGCCCAGCGGCCCGGCGGAGACCCAGTACTTC
CASSLPSGPAETQYF
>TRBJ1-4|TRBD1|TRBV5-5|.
TGTGCCAGCAGCTTGGCGACAGGGGAAGGAGAAAAACTGTTTTTT
CASSLATGEGEKLFF
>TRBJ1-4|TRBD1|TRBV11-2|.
TGTGCCAGCAGCTGGACAGGGCAAGCTAATGAAAAACTGTTTTTT
CASSWTGQANEKLFF
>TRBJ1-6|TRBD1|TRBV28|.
TGTGCCAGCAGTTTACTGGACAGGGGGAATTCACCCCTCCACTTT
CASSLLDRGNSPLHF
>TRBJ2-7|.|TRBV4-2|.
TGTGCCAGCAGCCAAGATCTGGCGGTAAGCTCCTACGAGCAGTACTTC
CASSQDLAVSSYEQYF
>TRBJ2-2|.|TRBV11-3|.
TGTGCCAGCAGCTTAAGGGGCGGGGAGCTGTTTTTT
CASSLRGGELFF
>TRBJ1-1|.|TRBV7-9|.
TGTGCCAGCAGCTCCCGAGGGCCAGCTTTCTTT
CASSSRGPAFF
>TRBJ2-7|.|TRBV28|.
TGTGCCAGCAGTACCCAAATGGGGGACTTGGACGGATCCTACGAGCAGTACTTC
CASSTQMGDLDGSYEQYF
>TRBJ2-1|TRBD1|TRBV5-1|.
TGCGCCAGTCGACAGGGGTTCAATGAGCAGTTCTTC
CASRQGFNEQFF
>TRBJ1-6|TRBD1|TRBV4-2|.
TGTGCCAGCAGCCAAGAAGGAGGGACAGGGGCCTCACCCCTCCACTTT
CASSQEGGTGASPLHF
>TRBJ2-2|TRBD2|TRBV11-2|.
TGTGCCAGCAGCTTGCTAGCGGGAGACACCGGGGAGCTGTTTTTT
CASSLLAGDTGELFF
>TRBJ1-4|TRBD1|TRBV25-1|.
TGTGCCAGCAGTCTGGGACAGGGACAGGAAAAACTGTTTTTT
CASSLGQGQEKLFF
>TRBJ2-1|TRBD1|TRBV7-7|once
TGTGCTAGCAGCGAAGACAGGGGTTCCTACAATGAGCAGTTCTTC
CASSEDRGSYNEQFF
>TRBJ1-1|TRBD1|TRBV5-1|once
TGCGCCAGCAGCTTGGACAGGGGGAACTTGAACACTGAAGCTTTCTTT
CASSLDRGNLNTEAFF
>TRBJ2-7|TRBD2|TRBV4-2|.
TGTGCCAGCAGCCGCCAAGGACTAGCGGGAGGACCCTTCTCCTACGAGCAGTACTTC
CASSRQGLAGGPFSYEQYF
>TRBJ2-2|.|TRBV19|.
TGTGCCAGTAGTATAGATTTTCTCGTCGGCGGGGAGCTGTTTTTT
CASSIDFLVGGELFF
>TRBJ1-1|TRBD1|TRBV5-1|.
TGCGCCAGCAGCTGGGACAGACACACTGAAGCTTTCTTT
CASSWDRHTEAFF
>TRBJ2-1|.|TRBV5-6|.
TGTGCCAGCAGCCCGGACACCCATGAGCAGTTCTTC
CASSPDTHEQFF
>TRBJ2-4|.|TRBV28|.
TGTGCCAGCAGTTTTTATGAACTAGCCAAAAACATTCAGTACTTC
CASSFYELAKNIQYF
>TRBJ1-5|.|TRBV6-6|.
TGTGCCACCTGCCGACAGGAACTTCAGCCCCAGCATTTT
CATCRQELQPQHF
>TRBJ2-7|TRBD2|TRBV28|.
TGTGCCAGCAGTTTATTGACTAGCGGGATTGACTACGAGCAGTACTTC
CASSLLTSGIDYEQYF
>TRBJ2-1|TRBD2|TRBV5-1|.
TGCGCCAGCAGCTTGGCCTCGGCTAGCGGGGGAAATGAGCAGTTCTTC
CASSLASASGGNEQFF
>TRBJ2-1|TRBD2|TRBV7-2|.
TGTGCCAGCAGCCAAGCGGGGAGGGACTACAATGAGCAGTTCTTC
CASSQAGRDYNEQFF
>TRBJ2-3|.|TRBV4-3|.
TGCGCCAGCAGCCTGGCCGGGAGCCCCAGAGGGACAGATACGCAGTATTTT
CASSLAGSPRGTDTQYF
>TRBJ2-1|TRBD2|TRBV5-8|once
TGTGCCAGCAGCTTGGGGCTAGCGGGGGGCCCCCAGTTCTTC
CASSLGLAGGPQFF
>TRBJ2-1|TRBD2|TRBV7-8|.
TGTGCCAGCAGCTTAGCGCTTATAGCGGGATCATCCTACAATGAGCAGTTCTTC
CASSLALIAGSSYNEQFF
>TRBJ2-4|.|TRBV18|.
TGTGCCAGCTCACCAAGGGAGGGGGTCAAAAACATTCAGTACTTC
CASSPREGVKNIQYF
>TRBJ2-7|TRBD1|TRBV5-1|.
TGCGCCAGCGCTACCCTGGGACAGACCTACGAGCAGTACTTC
CASATLGQTYEQYF
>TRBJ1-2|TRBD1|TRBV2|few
TGTGCCAGCAGGGCAGGGGGTGGCTATGGCTACACCTTC
CASRAGGGYGYTF
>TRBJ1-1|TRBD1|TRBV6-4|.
TGTGCCAGCAGTCGGACAGGGGGCAACACTGAAGCTTTCTTT
CASSRTGGNTEAFF